What follows are 13 T cell receptor beta chains derived from one specimen sequenced in a study of T-cell reconstitution after alpha-beta-depleted transplantation in children. TCRbeta library preparation incorporated unique molecular identifiers. TCRdb re-called the PCR reads through MiXCR, storing one row per CDR3 protein. The table lists roughly 300,000 distinct CDR3 sequences, 10% to 13% of them singletons, with roughly 2.5% in the top ten. Sequencing was performed on PBMCs from the stem cell graft donor, taken from the stem cell graft. The source is a human donor who donated a stem cell graft to a child with acute lymphoblastic leukemia.

This clonotype was detected ten times or more. V gene TRBV7-3 combines with J gene TRBJ2-5; D call uncertain. The CDR3 loop spans 13 amino acids. V shed 6 bases and J shed 1 base, with 9 bases lying between them. Germline assignment: CDR1 SGHTA and CDR2 FQGTGA. CDR3 amino acids: CASRTEGQETQYF. The CDR3 DNA reads as TGTGCCAGCAGGACCGAAGGCCAAGAGACCCAGTACTTC.

The table lists this clonotype with a few counts. The rearrangement links TRBV10-3 to TRBJ2-7, with 12 bases aligning to TRBD2. The CDR3 is 13 amino acids. J was trimmed by 5 bases and V by 6 bases; bases with no gene match: 2. Per the germline V gene, CDR1 is ENHRY and CDR2 is SYGVKD. CDR3 DNA sequence: TGTGCCATCAGAAGGACTAGCGGGAACGAGCAGTACTTC. Its protein is CAIRRTSGNEQYF.

This clonotype has a count of ten or more. This sequence joins TRBV4-1 and TRBJ1-4; no reliable D call. The CDR3 sequence is 16 residues long. CDR1 is MGHRA and CDR2 is YSYEKL in the germline V gene. V gave up 3 bases and J gave up 3 bases, with 14 bases separating them. As DNA, the CDR3 is TGCGCCAGCAGCCAGGCAGGCCCTCCGGCTAATGAAAAACTGTTTTTT. Translating gives CASSQAGPPANEKLFF.

This clonotype was counted at least ten times. The rearrangement joins TRBV7-8 to TRBJ2-5; 7 bases map to TRBD2. With 5 bases clipped from V and 5 bases from J, the junction kept 5 bases outside the gene matches. CDR1 is SGHVS, CDR2 FQNEAQ, per germline. This CDR3 is built from 13 residues. The CDR3 region is CASSHEGGETQYF. The CDR3 DNA follows: TGTGCCAGCAGCCACGAGGGAGGGGAGACCCAGTACTTC.

The rearrangement uses TRBV12-3 or TRBV12-4 and TRBJ2-3, with 7 bases fitting TRBD1. The V and J ends lost 7 bases and 0 bases, in that order; junction bases with no gene match: 10. The CDR3 is 16 amino acids. CDR3 amino acids: CASTITKGASTDTQYF. CDR3 nucleotides: TGTGCCAGCACGATCACCAAGGGGGCTAGCACAGATACGCAGTATTTT.

This clonotype was counted ten times or more. This chain uses TRBV5-1 with TRBJ1-2, with 7 bases fitting TRBD1. Germline V gives CDR1 SGHRS, CDR2 YFSETQ. The CDR3 runs 15 residues. The ends lost 0 bases at V and 3 bases at J; junction bases unmatched: 5. CDR3 residues: CASSLVSGGDYGYTF. The CDR3 nucleotides are TGCGCCAGCAGCTTGGTTTCAGGGGGAGACTATGGCTACACCTTC.

This clonotype was recorded a few times. The chain is built from TRBV10-3 and TRBJ2-7; D may be TRBD1 or TRBD2 (6 bases each). Trimming took 2 bases from V and 2 from J, leaving 13 bases between them. The germline V gene has CDR1 ENHRY and CDR2 SYGVKD. The CDR3 length is 15 residues. The CDR3 sequence: CAISEASGAAYEQYF. The CDR3 nucleotides are TGTGCCATCAGTGAGGCTTCGGGGGCTGCCTACGAGCAGTACTTC.

The count of this clonotype is one. This likely comes from a read error, as the CDR3 has no conserved phenylalanine or tryptophan at its end. The genes are TRBV4-1 and TRBJ2-1; D unclear. The V gene lost 0 bases and the J gene lost 8 bases, with 11 bases spanning the gap. This CDR3 has 14 amino acids. Germline CDR1 is MGHRA and CDR2 is YSYEKL. The CDR3 DNA follows: TGCGCCAGCAGCCAAGAACGGTCGACGGATGAGCAGTTCTTG. It translates to CASSQERSTDEQFL.

V gene TRBV3-1 combines with J gene TRBJ1-2; D not resolved. The germline CDR1 and CDR2 sequences are LGHDT and YNNKEL (reference sequence). The V end lost 6 bases, the J end lost 7 bases, and 15 bases lay between the germline ends. The length of the CDR3 is 13 residues. CDR3 loop: CASRVGGQSGYTF. CDR3 sequence (DNA): TGTGCCAGCAGAGTAGGAGGCCAGTCTGGCTACACCTTC.

This clonotype has just one count. The CDR3 loop reads CASSLVAGGVDEQYF. The CDR3 DNA is TGTGCCAGCAGTTTAGTGGCGGGAGGGGTGGACGAGCAGTACTTC. V is TRBV12-3 or TRBV12-4 and J is TRBJ2-7; 9 bases are shared with TRBD2. This CDR3 has 15 amino acids. V shed 1 base, J shed 5 bases, and the junction held 6 bases outside the gene matches.

This clonotype has just a few counts. The chain uses TRBV10-3 and TRBJ2-1; 9 nucleotides line up with TRBD1. The germline V gene encodes CDR1 ENHRY and CDR2 SYGVKD. The CDR3 is 16 residues long. J was trimmed by 6 bases and V by 3 bases; bases with no gene match: 9. The chain's CDR3 is CAISDLGQGFSNEQFF. The CDR3 DNA sequence: TGTGCCATCAGTGATCTAGGACAGGGGTTTTCCAATGAGCAGTTCTTC.

This clonotype was observed a single time. J is TRBJ2-1 and V is TRBV15, with 10 nucleotides matching TRBD2. CDR3 size: 16 residues. V was clipped by 2 bases and J by 9 bases; unmatched bases: 10. The germline V gene has CDR1 LNHNV and CDR2 YYDKDF (reference sequence). CDR3 nucleotide sequence: TGTGCCACCAGCAGATCGAGCGGGAGGGCCCTCGGTGAGCAGTTCTTC. As protein: CATSRSSGRALGEQFF.

This clonotype was seen more than once but under ten times. The chain joins TRBV18 to TRBJ1-1; TRBD1 agrees at 10 bases. V lost 5 bases, J lost 4 bases, and 7 bases stayed unmatched. The CDR3 is 15 amino acids. Germline values: CDR1 KGHSH, CDR2 LQKENI. The CDR3 region is CASSSRDRGFTEAFF. In DNA form, the CDR3 reads TGTGCCAGCTCATCCCGGGACAGGGGATTCACTGAAGCTTTCTTT.